This is a list of T cell receptor beta chains from one sample in a study of blood T cell repertoires in COVID-19. Data came from immunoSEQ multiplex PCR; TCRdb stores just in-frame clones and leaves some out. This sample has some 260,000 clones, with about 93% found just once. Sequenced sample: PBMCs or T cells enriched from blood (not recorded which). The receptors were sampled from a woman between 18 and 29 years old who had recovered from COVID-19. Both conserved end residues are part of each CDR3. The D gene is left open where the match is weak. Some rows have no size entry. The others give once, few or many, or a class for an expanded clone.

d_gene	j_gene	v_gene	abundance	CDR3aa	CDR3nt
NA	TRBJ1-1	TRBV28	once	CASNVPGGGNTEAFF	TGTGCCAGCAATGTTCCAGGCGGGGGGAACACTGAAGCTTTCTTT
TRBD1	TRBJ1-1	TRBV19	NA	CASNPQGADDTEAFF	TGTGCCAGTAACCCACAGGGGGCCGATGACACTGAAGCTTTCTTT
TRBD2	TRBJ2-3	TRBV3-1/TRBV3-2	NA	CASRRTSDDTQYF	TGTGCCAGCAGACGGACTAGCGATGATACGCAGTATTTT
NA	TRBJ1-6	TRBV9	NA	CASGGASPLHF	TGTGCCAGCGGAGGGGCTTCACCCCTCCACTTT
TRBD2	TRBJ2-7	TRBV5-4	few	CASSSLAGGLYEQYF	TGTGCCAGCAGCTCACTAGCGGGAGGACTCTACGAGCAGTACTTC
NA	TRBJ1-1	TRBV11-1	NA	CASSPGQMNTEAFF	TGTGCCAGCAGCCCCGGACAGATGAACACTGAAGCTTTCTTT
TRBD1	TRBJ1-3	TRBV9	NA	CASSVAGQVTGNTIYF	TGTGCCAGCAGCGTAGCTGGACAGGTAACTGGAAACACCATATATTTT
TRBD1	TRBJ1-5	TRBV27	once	CASSPDRGQDQPQHF	TGTGCCAGCAGCCCTGACAGGGGGCAAGATCAGCCCCAGCATTTT
TRBD1	TRBJ2-7	TRBV28	NA	CASSLFAPTGGRSYEQYF	TGTGCCAGCAGTTTATTTGCCCCGACAGGGGGTCGGTCCTACGAGCAGTACTTC
NA	TRBJ1-3	TRBV2	NA	CASTGAGNTIYF	TGTGCCAGCACCGGGGCTGGAAACACCATATATTTT
TRBD1	TRBJ2-1	TRBV4-1	NA	CASSQGGGHSYNEQFF	TGCGCCAGCAGCCAAGGAGGGGGCCATTCTTACAATGAGCAGTTCTTC
NA	TRBJ2-7	TRBV15	many	CATSRDLLQEQYF	TGTGCCACCAGCAGAGATCTCCTACAGGAGCAGTACTTC
NA	TRBJ1-2	TRBV9	NA	CASNWGGHYGYTF	TGTGCCAGCAATTGGGGAGGGCACTATGGCTACACCTTC
NA	TRBJ1-1	TRBV7-9	NA	CASSLEGITEAFF	TGTGCCAGCAGCTTAGAGGGGATAACTGAAGCTTTCTTT
TRBD1	TRBJ1-1	TRBV4-3	NA	CASSQVGTDYTLNTEAFF	TGCGCCAGCAGCCAAGTCGGGACAGACTACACCCTCAACACTGAAGCTTTCTTT
NA	TRBJ1-3	TRBV7-8	NA	CASSLSTAPGAGNTIYF	TGTGCCAGCAGCTTAAGTACTGCTCCCGGGGCTGGAAACACCATATATTTT
TRBD1	TRBJ1-3	TRBV28	NA	CASSGGGQGSGNTIYF	TGTGCCAGCAGCGGGGGGGGACAGGGCTCTGGAAACACCATATATTTT
NA	TRBJ2-1	TRBV18	NA	CASSPAGKSYNEQFF	TGTGCCAGCTCACCTGCGGGGAAATCCTACAATGAGCAGTTCTTC
NA	TRBJ2-1	TRBV11-3	once	CASSPSPERNEQFF	TGTGCCAGCAGCCCATCCCCCGAGAGGAATGAGCAGTTCTTC
NA	TRBJ2-2	TRBV28	NA	CASSTLGGTGTGELFF	TGTGCCAGCAGTACCCTTGGGGGCACAGGGACCGGGGAGCTGTTTTTT
TRBD2	TRBJ2-1	TRBV7-3	once	CASSTSGSYNEQFF	TGTGCCAGCAGTACTAGCGGGAGCTACAATGAGCAGTTCTTC
NA	TRBJ1-1	TRBV12-5	NA	CASGLMGAEAFF	TGTGCTAGTGGTTTGATGGGGGCGGAAGCTTTCTTT
NA	TRBJ1-2	TRBV24-1	NA	CATSSGGANYGYTF	TGTGCCACCAGTTCTGGGGGGGCCAACTATGGCTACACCTTC
NA	TRBJ2-1	TRBV15	NA	CATSREGGSYNEQFF	TGTGCCACCAGCAGAGAGGGGGGCTCCTACAATGAGCAGTTCTTC
TRBD1	TRBJ2-7	TRBV11-3	NA	CASSSGDRFGEQYF	TGTGCCAGCAGCTCCGGGGACAGGTTCGGGGAGCAGTACTTC
NA	TRBJ1-2	TRBV4-3	NA	CASSHHGQLVRGYTF	TGCGCCAGCAGCCACCACGGACAGCTCGTTCGTGGCTACACCTTC
NA	TRBJ1-1	TRBV11-3	NA	CASSPTRRATEAFF	TGTGCCAGCAGCCCAACGCGGAGGGCCACTGAAGCTTTCTTT